The TCR beta chain described here comes from a study of preoperative IRX-2 immunotherapy in early breast cancer (dated by TCRdb to 2018 to 2020). The germline V gene gives CDR1 as MDHEN and CDR2 as SYDVKM. Including the terminal cysteine and phenylalanine, the CDR3 comprises 15 residues. The retained sequence is limited to the CDR3, 45 bases, with the frame set at the first base. V has 3 bases trimmed and J has 0 bases trimmed; junction bases matching no gene number 3. Points on this clone: Its antigen is not yet known. Qualities for individual bases were not recorded, and no much larger clone is one base off.

The library was obtained by the immunoSEQ multiplex PCR assay. TCRdb provides this immuneACCESS table in a form limited to in-frame rearrangements. Some clones are lacking; in checked studies, under half of them reflect an unresolved V gene, and why the rest are absent is not known. This sample gives 20,000 to 30,000 clones in total; approximately 95% of them show up just once. The ten largest clonotypes hold about 17% of the sample. The sample's treatment or condition label, decoded: preoperative locoregional IRX-2 cytokine immunotherapy. The samples were obtained from a phase Ib study in which preoperative, locoregional IRX-2 cytokine immunotherapy intended to prime immune responses was tested. Patients with early-stage breast cancer who were given IRX-2 before surgery served as donors.

This specimen consisted of tumor tissue, obtained after IRX-2 immunotherapy. The chain is made from TRBV28 and TRBJ2-3; 7 bases in the middle match TRBD2. The sequence came from a human donor with breast cancer. The bases are TGTGCCAGCAGTTTTAGCGGGTCTAGCACAGATACGCAGTATTTT. Its product reads: CASSFSGSSTDTQYF.